Sequencing of this T cell receptor beta chain was carried out in a study of blood T cell repertoires in COVID-19. Study in general: Acute-phase and convalescent COVID-19 samples originated in the United States, Italy and Spain. PBMCs, B-cell-depleted T cells, or T cells were the source of the cDNA or gDNA that made up the material.

Followed longitudinally, the Seattle patients had been enrolled during active infection. This CDR3 has 15 amino acids. Trimming stripped 5 bases from V and 2 bases from J, with 16 bases between. Germline CDR1 and CDR2: MNHEY and SVGEGT. Clones were sequenced by immunoSEQ multiplex PCR, and TCRdb holds only the in-frame ones, with some missing. The data show about 370,000 clones, around 89% seen once. The sequence was collected from a woman between 25 and 40 years old with COVID-19, enrolled during active disease. The gene calls are TRBV6-2 or TRBV6-3 and TRBJ2-7; D might be TRBD2 (6 bases). Sequencing used peripheral blood. This CDR3 is CASSTTSGTPYEQYF. The CDR3 bases are TGTGCCAGCAGTACTACCTCCGGGACTCCCTACGAGCAGTACTTC.